The 17 T cell receptor beta chains below were found in one sample sequenced in a study of cytomegalovirus exposure and HLA in healthy donors. Measured with immunoSEQ multiplex PCR; TCRdb has only the in-frame clones, and not every one. The sample has approximately 59,000 clones, 80% to 95% seen once. The sequenced sample was PBMCs. These receptors all come from a man younger than 35 in good health and CMV-seropositive.

V and J are TRBV19 and TRBJ1-1; D is perhaps TRBD1 (5 bases). V lost 4 bases and J lost 0, with 12 bases in between. Germline lookup yields CDR1 LNHDA and CDR2 SQIVND (reference sequence). The CDR3 runs to 15 residues. This chain's CDR3 is CASSNLNRLNTEAFF. CDR3 bases: TGTGCCAGTAGTAATCTTAACAGGCTGAACACTGAAGCTTTCTTT.

The rearrangement uses TRBV14 and TRBJ2-7; 12 bases line up with TRBD2. This CDR3 spans 15 amino acids. The V gene's germline CDR1 is SGHDN and CDR2 FVKESK. With 4 bases clipped from V and 3 bases from J, the junction kept 4 bases outside the gene matches. CDR3 sequence (DNA): TGTGCCAGCAGCCCGGGGACTAGCGGGTACTACGAGCAGTACTTC. Residues: CASSPGTSGYYEQYF.

Regarding this clone: The germline gene is not matched at one end of the junction; a read error may be the cause. The CDR3 coding sequence is TGCGCCAGCAGCTGGGACAGCCGAAGTCAAGGGACCCAGTACTTC. It codes for CASSWDSRSQGTQYF. J is TRBJ2-5 and V is TRBV5-1; TRBD1 matches at 7 bases. The CDR3 is 15 residues long. Germline V lookup: CDR1 SGHRS, CDR2 YFSETQ.

The V and J genes are TRBV14 and TRBJ2-1; D remains ambiguous. Germline V gene lookup returns CDR1 SGHDN and CDR2 FVKESK. V was shortened by 0 bases and J by 3 bases, with 9 bases between the two germline ends. The CDR3 has 15 amino acids. CDR3 sequence (DNA): TGTGCCAGCAGCCAAGATGGGCAGATCTACAATGAGCAGTTCTTC. Amino acids: CASSQDGQIYNEQFF.

This chain connects TRBV19 to TRBJ2-1, with a weak D call TRBD1 (6 bases). Per the germline V gene, CDR1 is LNHDA and CDR2 is SQIVND (reference sequence). The CDR3 is 16 residues long. V lost 2 bases, J lost 5 bases, and 16 bases lay in between. CDR3 sequence reads: CASSIIGTLHNNEQFF. CDR3 bases: TGTGCCAGTAGTATAATAGGGACACTACACAACAATGAGCAGTTCTTC.

The gene calls are TRBV6-4 and TRBJ2-2; D may be TRBD1 (6 bases). Germline loops: CDR1 MRHNA, CDR2 SNTAGT. The CDR3 sequence is 14 residues long. The V and J ends lost 6 bases and 1 base respectively, with 9 bases between them. The CDR3 spells CASSEGQNTGELFF. In DNA, the CDR3 is TGTGCCAGCAGCGAGGGACAGAACACCGGGGAGCTGTTTTTT.

This sequence joins TRBV14 and TRBJ2-5; perhaps TRBD2 as D (6 bases). Germline values: CDR1 SGHDN, CDR2 FVKESK. The V end lost 6 bases, the J end lost 2 bases, and 10 bases lay between the germline ends. The CDR3 length is 13 residues. Here the CDR3 reads CASSLANQETQYF. DNA for the CDR3: TGTGCCAGCAGTCTAGCGAATCAAGAGACCCAGTACTTC.

The chain uses TRBV6-5 and TRBJ2-1, with 9 nucleotides matching TRBD1. Germline lookup yields CDR1 MNHEY and CDR2 SVGAGI. The CDR3 consists of 13 residues. V shed 7 bases, J shed 8 bases, and the junction held 6 bases outside the gene matches. Here the CDR3 DNA reads TGTGCCAGCAAGCGGACAGGGGAGGATGAGCAGTTCTTC. It encodes CASKRTGEDEQFF.

The chain recombines TRBV6-5 with TRBJ2-7; TRBD1 matches at 8 bases. CDR1 is MNHEY and CDR2 is SVGAGI in the germline V gene. The CDR3 has 15 residues. V shed 6 bases and J 0 bases; nucleotides not matched to a gene: 7. CDR3 loop: CASSPRTGISYEQYF. Written as DNA, the CDR3 is TGTGCCAGCAGCCCCCGGACAGGGATCTCCTACGAGCAGTACTTC.

The genes are TRBV6-5 and TRBJ2-7, with 7 bases fitting TRBD2. The V gene's germline CDR1 is MNHEY and CDR2 SVGAGI. This CDR3 has 15 residues. V was clipped by 3 bases and J by 5 bases; unmatched bases: 10. DNA of the CDR3: TGTGCCAGCAGTTATTCAGGCGGGAGTCTCCACGAGCAGTACTTC. This sequence encodes CASSYSGGSLHEQYF.

The chain employs TRBV19 and TRBJ1-1; D may be TRBD1 (5 bases). This CDR3 has 13 residues. From germline, CDR1 is LNHDA and CDR2 SQIVND (reference sequence). The germline V and J ends were trimmed by 0 bases and 5 bases, with 7 bases remaining between them. The DNA for the CDR3 is TGTGCCAGTAGTATAGACGGACAAACTGAAGCTTTCTTT. Its protein product is CASSIDGQTEAFF.

This rearrangement joins TRBV5-1 to TRBJ2-3, with D maybe TRBD2 (6 bases). The V and J ends lost 0 bases and 1 base respectively, with 12 bases between them. CDR3 length: 16 amino acids. CDR1 is SGHRS and CDR2 is YFSETQ in the germline V gene. CDR3 in DNA: TGCGCCAGCAGCTTGGTAAGCGGGCGGCGCACAGATACGCAGTATTTT. This sequence encodes CASSLVSGRRTDTQYF. The full variable domain, rest sourced from reference TRBV5-1 and TRBJ2-3, is KAGVTQTPRYLIKTRGQQVTLSCSPISGHRSVSWYQQTPGQGLQFLFEYFSETQRNKGNFPGRFSGRQFSNSRSEMNVSTLELGDSALYLCASSLVSGRRTDTQYFGPGTRLTVL.

V is TRBV7-6 and J is TRBJ2-2, with 11 bases aligning to TRBD2. This CDR3 comprises 17 residues. V was clipped by 5 bases and J by 6 bases; unmatched bases: 11. The germline V gene has CDR1 SGHVS and CDR2 FNYEAQ. Here the CDR3 DNA reads TGTGCCAGCAGCCCCGGGACTAGCGGAGAGGAGGCCGGGGAGCTGTTTTTT. Residues: CASSPGTSGEEAGELFF.

The V call is TRBV2, the J call TRBJ2-3; 9 nucleotides line up with TRBD2. From germline, CDR1 is SNHLY and CDR2 FYNNEI. CDR3 length: 14 amino acids. The V gene end was trimmed by 6 bases and the J gene end by 4 bases; junction bases not matched to a gene: 5. DNA for the CDR3: TGTGCCAGCAGATTAGCGGGAGTCCCAGATACGCAGTATTTT. Translation gives CASRLAGVPDTQYF.

The genes are TRBV6-4 and TRBJ1-1, with D possibly matching TRBD1 (5 bases). Germline assignment: CDR1 MRHNA and CDR2 SNTAGT. Between the trimmed V and J ends, which lost 5 bases and 1 base, there was a span of 8 bases. The CDR3 covers 13 residues. CDR3 nucleotide sequence: TGTGCCAGCAGTACAAGGGGGAACACTGAAGCTTTCTTT. Encoded protein: CASSTRGNTEAFF.

The rearrangement links TRBV19 to TRBJ2-2; no clear D gene. The CDR3 contains 14 residues. Between the trimmed V and J ends, which lost 1 base and 1 base, there was a span of 4 bases. Germline CDR1 is LNHDA and CDR2 is SQIVND (reference sequence). The DNA for the CDR3 is TGTGCCAGTAGTATAGTCCTGAACACCGGGGAGCTGTTTTTT. Its protein is CASSIVLNTGELFF.

The chain couples TRBV19 to TRBJ1-3; possible D gene TRBD1, 6 bases. V shed 5 bases and J shed 2 bases, with 13 bases lying between them. CDR1 is LNHDA and CDR2 is SQIVND in the germline V gene (reference sequence). This CDR3 is 15 amino acids long. This chain's CDR3 is CASSHPTGTGNTIYF. The CDR3 region has the DNA TGTGCCAGTAGTCACCCTACAGGGACTGGAAACACCATATATTTT.